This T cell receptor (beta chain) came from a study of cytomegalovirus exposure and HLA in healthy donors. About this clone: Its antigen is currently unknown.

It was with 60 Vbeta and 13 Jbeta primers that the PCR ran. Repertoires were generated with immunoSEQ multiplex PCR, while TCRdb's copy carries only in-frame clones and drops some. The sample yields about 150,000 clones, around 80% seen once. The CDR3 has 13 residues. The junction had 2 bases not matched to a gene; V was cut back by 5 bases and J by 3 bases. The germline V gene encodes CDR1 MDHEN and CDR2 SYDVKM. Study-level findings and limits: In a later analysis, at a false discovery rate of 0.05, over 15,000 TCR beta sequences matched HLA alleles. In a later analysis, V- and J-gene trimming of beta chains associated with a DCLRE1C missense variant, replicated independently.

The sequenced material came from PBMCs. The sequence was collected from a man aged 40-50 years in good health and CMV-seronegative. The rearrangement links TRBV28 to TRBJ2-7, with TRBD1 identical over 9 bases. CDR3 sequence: CASSRTGVYEQYV. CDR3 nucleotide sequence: TGTGCCAGCAGTCGGACAGGGGTCTACGAGCAGTACGTC.